A selection of T cell receptor beta chains follows, all from one sample in a study of OX40 agonist ivuxolimab in advanced cancers. Sequencing used immunoSEQ multiplex PCR; TCRdb keeps in-frame clones, though not all of them. The data hold 60,000 or so clones, with approximately 84% observed a single time. The starting material was CD4+ or CD8+ T cells sorted from blood, obtained in a trial of the OX40 agonist ivuxolimab. The receptors derive from an adult with an advanced solid tumor such as melanoma, head and neck, liver or kidney cancer. The CDR3 runs from the conserved cysteine through the conserved F or W. The D gene is left open where the match is weak. Rows may omit the clone size; those that give it use once, few, many or a size class.

TRBJ2-7 | NA | TRBV19 | NA | TGTGCCAGTAGTATTAGGGGGAGCTCCTACGAGCAGTACTTC | CASSIRGSSYEQYF
TRBJ2-7 | NA | TRBV15 | NA | TGTGCCACCAGCAGAGATAGCGCCGAGCAGTACTTC | CATSRDSAEQYF
TRBJ2-1 | NA | TRBV9 | NA | TGTGCCAGCAGCTCTGACGCCAATGAGCAGTTCTTC | CASSSDANEQFF
TRBJ2-2 | NA | TRBV21-1 | NA | TGTGCCAGCAGCCCTCACCCGACAGAAACGAACACCGGGGAGCTGTTTTTT | CASSPHPTETNTGELFF
TRBJ2-7 | NA | TRBV4-2 | NA | TGTGCCAGCAGCCAGGTCAACCCGCCGGTCTATTCCTACGAGCAGTACTTC | CASSQVNPPVYSYEQYF
TRBJ2-1 | NA | TRBV14 | NA | TGTGCCAGCAGCCCGATGGGGGGGGCCCCGTACAATGAGCAGTTCTTC | CASSPMGGAPYNEQFF
TRBJ1-5 | NA | TRBV7-9 | TRBD1 | TGTGCCAGCAGCCTCCTTGACAGGGTAAAAAATCCTAATCAGCCCCAGCATTTT | CASSLLDRVKNPNQPQHF
TRBJ1-1 | few | TRBV7-9 | NA | TGTGCCAGCAGCTATTCTACACAAAGGAACACTGAAGCTTTCTTT | CASSYSTQRNTEAFF
TRBJ2-1 | NA | TRBV7-9 | NA | TGTGCCAGCAGCTTCTCTGGACTAAATACGGTCTTC | CASSFSGLNTVF
TRBJ2-1 | NA | TRBV27 | TRBD2 | TGTGCCACCAAACTCTGGGCCAGCGGGAGAAACCACGATGAGCAGTTCTTC | CATKLWASGRNHDEQFF
TRBJ1-3 | NA | TRBV10-3 | NA | TGTGCCATCATTAGGGAGCCTGGAAACACCATATATTTT | CAIIREPGNTIYF
TRBJ1-1 | NA | TRBV5-6 | NA | TGTGCCAGCAGCTTGGCAAGCACTGAAGCTTTCTTT | CASSLASTEAFF
TRBJ2-7 | NA | TRBV2 | NA | TGTGCCAGCTCCGGTACGGGGGTGAGCTCCTACGAGCAGTACTTC | CASSGTGVSSYEQYF
TRBJ1-2 | few | TRBV9 | NA | TGTGCCAGCAGTCCCCCCTCAGGGTACCACTATGGCTACACCTTC | CASSPPSGYHYGYTF
TRBJ2-3 | NA | TRBV9 | TRBD2 | TGTGCCAGCAGCGTAGGAGCGGGAGGGAGGATAGGCACAGATACGCAGTATTTT | CASSVGAGGRIGTDTQYF
TRBJ2-1 | NA | TRBV13 | NA | TGTGCCAGCAGCTTGGGCAGGGGCACCTACAATGAGCAGTTCTTC | CASSLGRGTYNEQFF
TRBJ1-4 | few | TRBV5-1 | NA | TGCGCCAGCAGCCCGAGGACAGATCCTAATGAAAAACTGTTTTTT | CASSPRTDPNEKLFF
TRBJ1-1 | NA | TRBV28 | NA | TGTGCCAGCAGTTCTAACACTGAAGCTTTCTTT | CASSSNTEAFF
TRBJ1-5 | once | TRBV7-2 | NA | TGTGCCAGCAGCCTCGTAGGGGATCAGCCCCAGCATTTT | CASSLVGDQPQHF
TRBJ2-5 | NA | TRBV2 | NA | TGTGCCAGCAGTTGGGGGGAGATAGGGGAGACCCAGTACTTC | CASSWGEIGETQYF
TRBJ2-2 | NA | TRBV19 | TRBD2 | TGTGCCAGTAGTATTGGGAGCGGGAGTTTCCCCGGGGAGCTGTTTTTT | CASSIGSGSFPGELFF
TRBJ2-7 | NA | TRBV2 | NA | TGTGCCAGCAGGTCCGGAACGCTGAGCTCCTACGAGCAGTACTTC | CASRSGTLSSYEQYF
TRBJ2-5 | NA | TRBV18 | TRBD2 | TGTGCCAGCTCACCAGGGCCGGGAGGACAAGAGACCCAGTACTTC | CASSPGPGGQETQYF
TRBJ2-7 | NA | TRBV18 | NA | TGTGCCAGCTCACCAGAGGCGCTCTTTTCGGGGAACGAGCAGTACTTC | CASSPEALFSGNEQYF
TRBJ2-7 | NA | TRBV7-2 | TRBD1 | TGTGCCAGCAGCGGACAGGGTGGCGAGCAGTACTTC | CASSGQGGEQYF
TRBJ2-1 | NA | TRBV19 | NA | TGTGCCAGTAGTATTGGGGCGGTGGGGCACAATGAGCAGTTCTTC | CASSIGAVGHNEQFF
TRBJ1-2 | NA | TRBV28 | NA | TGTGCCGGTAGCCCGAGGGTCGATAACTATGGCTACACCTTC | CAGSPRVDNYGYTF